This T cell receptor (beta chain) was profiled in a study of Graves' ophthalmopathy and Graves' hyperthyroidism. Study-wide points: Blood also harbored most expanded thyroid clonotypes above 0.001 frequency.

The sample holds many counts of this clonotype. The antigen is undetermined. TCR beta CDR3 regions were amplified from RNA transcripts. After a first-round RT-PCR with HTBI primers, a second-round multiplex PCR was run. TCRdb re-derived calls from the multiplex PCR reads in MiXCR, one entry per CDR3 protein. The table lists hundreds of thousands of distinct CDR3 sequences, approximately 15% of them singletons. Germline CDR1 and CDR2: LNHNV and YYDKDF (reference sequence). V lost 8 bases and J 5 bases, leaving 18 bases between the germline ends. The CDR3 has 14 amino acids. V is TRBV15 and J is TRBJ1-1, with D possibly matching TRBD1 (6 bases). The receptor was isolated from a woman aged 30 to 39 with Graves' ophthalmopathy. The sample taken for sequencing was blood. CDR3 in DNA: TGTGCCACCCAATTTCAGGGGCGGCCAACTGAAGCTTTCTTT. Translating gives CATQFQGRPTEAFF.